This is a list of T cell receptor beta chains from one sample in a study of CD8+ T cells in alopecia areata. Produced via immunoSEQ multiplex PCR; TCRdb's table is partial and in-frame only. The sample has about 69,000 clones, about three fifths seen once. The sample was CD8+ T cells sorted from blood, taken at week 0. The receptor source for this set is a human donor with alopecia areata. Both conserved end residues are part of each CDR3. The D gene is left open where the match is weak. Some rows mark clone size as missing; the rest say once, few, many or name a class of expanded clone.

TRBJ2-1 many TRBD2 TRBV15 TGTGCCACCAGCAGAGTAGGGACTAGCGGGGTCAATGAGCAGTTCTTC CATSRVGTSGVNEQFF
TRBJ2-7 - TRBD1 TRBV7-9 TGTGCCAGCAGCAATCAGGGGGCCAACGAGCAGTACTTC CASSNQGANEQYF
TRBJ1-1 - - TRBV29-1 TGCAGCGTTGAGTTTCTGGCTAGGGACACTGAAGCTTTCTTT CSVEFLARDTEAFF
TRBJ2-7 - - TRBV30 TGTGCCTGGAGTGAGGACACCTACGAGCAGTACTTC CAWSEDTYEQYF
TRBJ2-7 - - TRBV27 TGTGCCAGCGGCATAAGCGAGCAGTACTTC CASGISEQYF
TRBJ2-1 - - TRBV7-9 TGTGCCAGCTTTCCCCCGGAGGGCCGCTACAATGAGCAGTTCTTC CASFPPEGRYNEQFF
TRBJ1-1 once - TRBV27 TGTGCCAGCATGAGGGGCCTTGGGTTGAACACTGAAGCTTTCTTT CASMRGLGLNTEAFF
TRBJ1-2 - TRBD1 TRBV6-5 TGTGCCAGCAGTTACTCCACAGGGGGCCAACTCACCTTC CASSYSTGGQLTF
TRBJ1-4 - TRBD1 TRBV25-1 TGTGCCAGGGAATCCCCCCCGGGACAGGGGATTAATGAAAAACTGTTTTTT CARESPPGQGINEKLFF
TRBJ2-1 once - TRBV2 TGTGCCAGCAGTGATCCTGGGAGCTCCTACAATGAGCAGTTCTTC CASSDPGSSYNEQFF
TRBJ2-2 few - TRBV29-1 TGCAGCGTTGAGTGGGGTTCCGGGGAGCTGTTTTTT CSVEWGSGELFF
TRBJ2-3 once TRBD1 TRBV7-2 TGTGCCAGCAGCTTAGCGGGACAGGGGGCGACGCAGTATTTT CASSLAGQGATQYF
TRBJ1-1 - - TRBV29-1 TGCAGCGTTGAAGGGGGCAGAGAAGCTTTCTTT CSVEGGREAFF
TRBJ2-7 - TRBD2 TRBV29-1 TGCAGCGTCCTGTGGCCTAGCGGTTACGAGCAGTACTTC CSVLWPSGYEQYF
TRBJ2-5 - - TRBV5-6 TGTGCCAGCAGCTCTGGCGCCACCCAGTACTTC CASSSGATQYF
TRBJ1-1 - - TRBV9 TGTGCCAGCAGCGCGACACTTATGAACACTGAAGCTTTCTTT CASSATLMNTEAFF
TRBJ1-1 - - TRBV5-1 TGCGCCAGCAGCTTGGACGAGGGACCGACCGGTGCTTTCTTT CASSLDEGPTGAFF
TRBJ1-1 few - TRBV15 TGTGCCACCAGCACGGACAGTCTGAACACTGAAGCTTTCTTT CATSTDSLNTEAFF
TRBJ2-7 - - TRBV30 TGTGCCTGGAGGACAGGTTACTCCTACGAGCAGTACTTC CAWRTGYSYEQYF
TRBJ1-2 - - TRBV6-6 TGTGCCAGCATGACGACTAACTATGGCTACACCTTC CASMTTNYGYTF
TRBJ1-5 - - TRBV19 TGTGCCAGTAGTATTAAGGGGAACGGTCAGCCCCAGCATTTT CASSIKGNGQPQHF
TRBJ1-2 - - TRBV7-9 TGTGCCAGCAGCTTAGAGGCAGGAGAAAACTATGGCTACACCTTC CASSLEAGENYGYTF
TRBJ2-1 few - TRBV7-8 TGTGCCAGCAGCTTAGTCAGCCTTGAGCAGTTCTTC CASSLVSLEQFF
TRBJ2-1 few TRBD2 TRBV9 TGTGCCAGCAGCGCCGAAGCCGGACTAGCGGACTACAATGAGCAGTTCTTC CASSAEAGLADYNEQFF
TRBJ2-3 - TRBD2 TRBV6-5 TGTGCCAGCAGTCGAAGACTAGCGCCAGATACGCAGTATTTT CASSRRLAPDTQYF
TRBJ1-1 many - TRBV5-1 TGCGCCAGCAGGCTAATCGAGGGGGGCGGTGAAGCTTTCTTT CASRLIEGGGEAFF
TRBJ2-5 - - TRBV29-1 TGCAGCGTTGATGTTAAAAATCAAGAGACCCAGTACTTC CSVDVKNQETQYF
TRBJ2-1 - - TRBV4-2 TGTGCCAGCAGCCCCCTTTCCGGGGTCCATGAGCAGTTCTTC CASSPLSGVHEQFF
TRBJ1-1 - TRBD1 TRBV2 TGTGCCAGCAGCCACGACAGGGAAATGAACACTGAAGCTTTCTTT CASSHDREMNTEAFF
TRBJ2-7 - TRBD1 TRBV19 TGTGCCAGTAGTATCGAGGACAGGGGCTACGAGCAGTACTTC CASSIEDRGYEQYF
TRBJ2-1 few TRBD2 TRBV5-4 TGTGCCAGCAGCTTGCCCCAGCGGGGGTGGGCGGATGAGCAGTTCTTC CASSLPQRGWADEQFF
TRBJ2-5 few - TRBV13 TGTGCCAGCAGCTTACGGGGGGCCGGGCAGGGTGGAGAGACCCAGTACTTC CASSLRGAGQGGETQYF
TRBJ2-7 - - TRBV14 TGTGCCAGCAGCCGCATAGACAGGTCCTACGAGCAGTACTTC CASSRIDRSYEQYF
TRBJ2-7 once - TRBV15 TGTGCCACCAGCAGAGCGGGCCGGGACATACCTTACGAGCAGTACTTC CATSRAGRDIPYEQYF
TRBJ2-7 - TRBD1 TRBV5-1 TGCGCCAGCAGCCGCGGACAGGCCCCTCAGGGTTCCTACGAGCAGTACTTC CASSRGQAPQGSYEQYF